This T cell receptor beta chain was identified in a study of human T cells and chemical hapten exposure. Study details: TCR yields per sample varied, mainly owing to small pooled library volume differences.

Indicated time point: patch test 3, about 24 weeks after DPC sensitization. Described treatment: therapeutic diphenylcyclopropenone sensitization with weekly scalp DPC. Total RNA came from unfractionated whole blood. TCRdb processed the RACE reads anew with MiXCR; each CDR3 protein has one entry. The data contain roughly 90,000 distinct CDR3 sequences, 11% of them seen just once; the ten biggest clones take up around 1.1%. Trimming took off 6 bases at V and 5 bases at J, with 19 bases between the two ends. The CDR3 extends over 15 amino acids. CDR1 and CDR2 (germline): MDHEN, SYDVKM. This clonotype has at least ten counts.

The sample in question was whole blood, obtained in connection with sensitization to the hapten diphenylcyclopropenone (DPC). The rearrangement links TRBV28 to TRBJ2-5; D possibly corresponds to TRBD2 (5 bases). This clonotype originated in a woman aged 25 to 39 with alopecia areata. Some clones in this sample may be carry-over from other donors' samples. This CDR3 is CASSSEGRVSETQYF. The CDR3 region has the DNA TGTGCCAGCAGCTCTGAGGGCCGGGTTTCGGAGACCCAGTACTTC.